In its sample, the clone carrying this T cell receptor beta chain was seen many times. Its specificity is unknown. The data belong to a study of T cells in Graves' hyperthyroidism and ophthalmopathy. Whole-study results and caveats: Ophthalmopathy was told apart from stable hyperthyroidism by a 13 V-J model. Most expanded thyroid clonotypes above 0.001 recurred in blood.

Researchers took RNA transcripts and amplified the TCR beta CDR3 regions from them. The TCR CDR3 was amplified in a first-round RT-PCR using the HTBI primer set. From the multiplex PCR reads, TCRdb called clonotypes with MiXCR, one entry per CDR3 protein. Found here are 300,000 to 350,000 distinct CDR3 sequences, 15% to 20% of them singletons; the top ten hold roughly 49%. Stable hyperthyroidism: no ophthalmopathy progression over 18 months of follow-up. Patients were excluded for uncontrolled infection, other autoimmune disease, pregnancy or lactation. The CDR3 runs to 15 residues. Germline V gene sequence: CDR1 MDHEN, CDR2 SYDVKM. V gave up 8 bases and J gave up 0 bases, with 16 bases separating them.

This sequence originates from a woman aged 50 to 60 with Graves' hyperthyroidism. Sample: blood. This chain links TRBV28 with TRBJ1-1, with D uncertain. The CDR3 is CASLRPASMNTEAFF. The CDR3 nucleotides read TGTGCCAGCCTCCGACCGGCCAGCATGAACACTGAAGCTTTCTTT.